Included here is one T cell receptor (beta chain) sequence, with context. Its recognized antigen is unknown. The sample holds no much larger clone one base away, and base qualities are not on file. The method behind the library was the immunoSEQ multiplex PCR assay. As stored in TCRdb, this immuneACCESS dataset retains in-frame rearrangements with V and J assigned. A fraction of the clones does not appear; measured against another copy, unresolved V genes explain less than half of the discrepancy, and the remainder lacks a known reason. This sample gives 45,000 to 55,000 clones in total; about 90% of them show up just once. The ten largest clonotypes hold about 2% of the sample. CDR3 length: 15 amino acids, cysteine to phenylalanine. The kept DNA is CDR3 alone, 45 bases in frame from the first base. V trim: 0 bases; J trim: 9 bases; unmatched bases: 8. The germline V gene (reference sequence) supplies CDR1 LNHDA and CDR2 SQIVND.

This sample was taken from a study of T cell changes during pregnancy in multiple sclerosis (dated by TCRdb to the late 2010s). Study-wide context: In women with multiple sclerosis, the researchers looked at how the T cell repertoire shifted as pregnancy progressed.

The chain was built from TRBV19 and TRBJ2-3; the junction holds 8 bases that match TRBD2. This TCR was recovered from a female donor with multiple sclerosis, enrolled in a pregnancy study. The sequenced sample was peripheral blood, obtained in the first trimester of pregnancy. The CDR3 corresponds to CASSIETGTRNTQYF. The DNA sequence is given as TGTGCCAGTAGTATAGAGACCGGGACTAGGAACACGCAGTATTTT.